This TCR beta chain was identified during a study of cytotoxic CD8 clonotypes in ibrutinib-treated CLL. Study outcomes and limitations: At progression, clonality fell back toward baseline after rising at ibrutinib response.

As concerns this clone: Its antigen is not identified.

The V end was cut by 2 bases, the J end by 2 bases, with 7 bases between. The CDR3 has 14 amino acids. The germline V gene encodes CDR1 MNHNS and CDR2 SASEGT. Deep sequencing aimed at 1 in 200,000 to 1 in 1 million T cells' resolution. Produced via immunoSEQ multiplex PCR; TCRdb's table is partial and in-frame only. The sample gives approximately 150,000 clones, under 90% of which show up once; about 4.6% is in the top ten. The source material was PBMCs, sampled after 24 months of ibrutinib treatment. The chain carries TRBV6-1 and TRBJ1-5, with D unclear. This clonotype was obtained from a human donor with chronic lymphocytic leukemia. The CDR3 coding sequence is TGTGCCAGCAGTGAAATCGGTCGCAATCAGCCCCAGCATTTT. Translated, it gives CASSEIGRNQPQHF.